One sample yielded the 20 T cell receptor beta chains listed below, sequenced in a study of T and B cells in COVID-19 patients. Each TRB amplification used about 220-500 ng of genomic DNA from blood. Multiplex PCR with BIOMED2 TRB-A/B primer pools amplified TRB rearrangements. TCRdb used MiXCR to reprocess the multiplex PCR reads, holding one entry per CDR3 protein. The repertoire holds approximately 8,500 distinct CDR3 sequences, with 28% as singletons. The sample taken for sequencing was blood. Every receptor here comes from a human donor who had recovered from COVID-19.

This sequence joins TRBV6-4 and TRBJ2-1, with TRBD2 identical over 9 bases. V shed 2 bases, J shed 5 bases, and the junction held 7 bases outside the gene matches. Germline CDR1 is MRHNA and CDR2 is SNTAGT. This CDR3 contains 16 residues. The CDR3 loop reads CASSDALRGGNNEQFF. CDR3 bases: TGTGCCAGCAGTGACGCTCTGCGGGGGGGAAACAATGAGCAGTTCTTC.

V usage is TRBV7-9 and J usage is TRBJ2-7, with no clear D. With 4 bases removed from V and 3 bases from J, the gap between germline ends came to 10 bases. The CDR3 length is 13 residues. Germline loops: CDR1 SEHNR, CDR2 FQNEAQ (reference sequence). The CDR3 sequence is CASSSFDIYEQYF. The CDR3 bases are TGTGCCAGCAGCTCCTTCGACATCTACGAGCAGTACTTC.

There are a few counts of this clonotype. The chain uses TRBV6-6 and TRBJ1-1, with D perhaps matching TRBD1 (6 bases). Germline-derived CDR1 and CDR2 are MNHNY and SVGAGI (reference sequence). The CDR3 covers 13 residues. V shed 6 bases and J shed 4 bases, with 12 bases lying between them. The CDR3 coding sequence is TGTGCCAGCAGACACAGGGTTGGCACTGAAGCTTTCTTT. Amino acids: CASRHRVGTEAFF.

By share, this clonotype ranks as medium-sized. The genes are TRBV19 and TRBJ1-6; D uncertain. Germline CDR1 LNHDA, CDR2 SQIVND (reference sequence). V lost 10 bases, J lost 3 bases, and 13 bases lay in between. The CDR3 has 14 amino acids. The CDR3 bases are TGTGCCACCCGGTCCGGAGTCTATAATTCACCCCTCCACTTT. Translated, it gives CATRSGVYNSPLHF.

This clonotype was found a few times. The chain has TRBV5-1 and TRBJ2-5; 7 bases align to TRBD2. The germline gives CDR1 SGHRS, CDR2 YFSETQ. The length of the CDR3 is 14 residues. The V gene end was trimmed by 0 bases and the J gene end by 2 bases; junction bases not matched to a gene: 1. CDR3 sequence: CASSLAGGQETQYF. CDR3 bases: TGCGCCAGCAGCTTGGCGGGGGGACAAGAGACCCAGTACTTC.

This clonotype appeared a few times. V is TRBV12-3 or TRBV12-4 and J is TRBJ2-5, with unresolved D. The CDR3 has 13 residues. V gave up 3 bases and J gave up 1 base, with 6 bases separating them. The CDR3 nucleotides read TGTGCCAGCAGTTTTGCAGCCCAAGAGACCCAGTACTTC. Amino acids: CASSFAAQETQYF.

On this clonotype itself: A read error may be the cause here, since a much bigger clone is one base away. In DNA, the CDR3 is TGCAGCGCTGGGACATCCCGAGGAGATCAGCCCCAGCATTTT. Its protein product is CSAGTSRGDQPQHF. This sequence joins TRBV29-1 and TRBJ1-5; D might be TRBD1 (6 bases). This CDR3 spans 14 amino acids. Trimming removed 7 bases at V and 5 bases at J, with 18 bases between. The germline V gene has CDR1 SQVTM and CDR2 ANQGSEA. The variable domain in full, completed from reference TRBV29-1 and TRBJ1-5, reads SAVISQKPSRDICQRGTSLTIQCQVDSQVTMMFWYRQQPGQSLTLIATANQGSEATYESGFVIDKFPISRPNLTFSTLTVSNMSPEDSSIYLCSAGTSRGDQPQHFGDGTRLSIL.

This clonotype was counted between two and nine times. In DNA form, the CDR3 reads TGTGCCAGCAGTGAGACGGGGGGGAAGGGCAATCAGCCCCAGCATTTT. It specifies CASSETGGKGNQPQHF. The V gene is TRBV6-1, the J gene TRBJ1-5; D may be TRBD1 (5 bases). CDR3 size: 16 residues. Germline values: CDR1 MNHNS, CDR2 SASEGT. V lost 3 bases, J lost 2 bases, and 14 bases lay in between.

This clonotype was counted only a few times. V usage is TRBV6-5 and J usage is TRBJ1-2; 9 nucleotides align to TRBD1. Losses at the gene ends were 6 bases for V and 6 bases for J; bases not matched to a gene: 8. The CDR3 totals 14 residues. Germline V gene sequence: CDR1 MNHEY, CDR2 SVGAGI. As DNA, the CDR3 is TGTGCCAGCAGCCCGGGACAGGGTGTGAATGGCTACACCTTC. This encodes CASSPGQGVNGYTF.

V usage is TRBV5-1 and J usage is TRBJ1-4, with 12 nucleotides matching TRBD1. Germline loops: CDR1 SGHRS, CDR2 YFSETQ. The ends lost 4 bases at V and 6 bases at J; junction bases unmatched: 4. The CDR3 is made up of 15 amino acids. The DNA for the CDR3 is TGCGCCAGCAGCGTAGGGACAGGGGGCGATGAAAAACTGTTTTTT. Amino acid sequence: CASSVGTGGDEKLFF.

The rearrangement joins TRBV28 to TRBJ2-7, with D perhaps TRBD2 (5 bases). Trimming pared 10 bases from V and 1 base from J, leaving 11 bases between. The V gene's germline CDR1 is MDHEN and CDR2 SYDVKM. CDR3 length: 12 amino acids. The CDR3 nucleotides read TGTGCCATCAGAGGGCGGTCCTACGAGCAGTACTTC. Amino acids: CAIRGRSYEQYF.

This clonotype was picked up many times. V is TRBV27 and J is TRBJ2-7; D may correspond to TRBD1 or TRBD2 (6 bases each). Germline V gene lookup returns CDR1 MNHEY and CDR2 SMNVEV (reference sequence). V was cut by 6 bases and J by 6 bases, with 21 bases left in between. The CDR3 has 15 amino acids. The CDR3 loop reads CASSQRGDLGAEQYF. As DNA, the CDR3 is TGTGCCAGCAGCCAAAGGGGGGACCTTGGGGCCGAGCAGTACTTC.

This clonotype has just a few counts. The chain is built from TRBV10-3 and TRBJ1-1; TRBD1 is a possible D gene (6 bases). Trimming removed 6 bases at V and 8 bases at J, with 16 bases between. Germline assignment: CDR1 ENHRY and CDR2 SYGVKD. This CDR3 is 13 amino acids long. The CDR3 nucleotides are TGTGCCATCAGCCCCCAAGCGAGGGGGGAAGCTTTCTTT. Translation gives CAISPQARGEAFF.

The chain joins TRBV14 to TRBJ2-2; 7 bases line up with TRBD2. The germline V gene encodes CDR1 SGHDN and CDR2 FVKESK. The CDR3 covers 16 residues. With 5 bases clipped from V and 3 bases from J, the junction kept 9 bases outside the gene matches. DNA of the CDR3: TGTGCCAGCAGCAAACTATCGGGGGGATACACCGGGGAGCTGTTTTTT. It translates to CASSKLSGGYTGELFF.

The chain is built from TRBV24-1 and TRBJ2-3; D is perhaps TRBD2 (6 bases). The CDR3 is made up of 16 amino acids. Germline CDR1 is KGHDR and CDR2 is SFDVKD. The germline V and J ends were trimmed by 0 bases and 1 base, with 10 bases remaining between them. CDR3 sequence: CATSDLGDSGTDTQYF. The CDR3 DNA reads as TGTGCCACCAGTGATTTGGGGGACTCAGGCACAGATACGCAGTATTTT.

The J gene is TRBJ1-6, the V gene TRBV7-2; TRBD1 might be the D (5 bases). Germline loops: CDR1 SGHTA, CDR2 FQGNSA. Between the trimmed V and J ends, which lost 0 bases and 5 bases, there was a span of 8 bases. The CDR3 spans 15 residues. CDR3 DNA sequence: TGTGCCAGCAGCTTAGCGGGGACCAATAATTCACCCCTCCACTTT. This translates into CASSLAGTNNSPLHF. Drawing the rest from reference TRBV7-2 and TRBJ1-6, the complete variable domain is GAGVSQSPSNKVTEKGKDVELRCDPISGHTALYWYRQSLGQGLEFLIYFQGNSAPDKSGLPSDRFSAERTGGSVSTLTIQRTQQEDSAVYLCASSLAGTNNSPLHFGNGTRLTVT.

In its sample, this clonotype was seen many times. V usage is TRBV6-4 and J usage is TRBJ2-3; D might be TRBD1 (6 bases). This CDR3 has 16 residues. Trimming removed 0 bases from V and 6 bases from J, with 16 bases in between. Per germline, CDR1 MRHNA and CDR2 SNTAGT. CDR3 in DNA: TGTGCCAGCAGTGACTCGAACAATACCACAGGGGATACGCAGTATTTT. It is translated as CASSDSNNTTGDTQYF.

This clonotype was seen many times. V is TRBV6-4 and J is TRBJ2-2; 8 nucleotides agree with TRBD2. V gave up 0 bases and J gave up 2 bases; unmatched junction bases: 5. Germline-derived CDR1 and CDR2 are MRHNA and SNTAGT. The CDR3 sequence is 17 residues long. CDR3: CASSDSSGGYNTGELFF. CDR3 DNA sequence: TGTGCCAGCAGTGACTCAAGCGGGGGCTACAACACCGGGGAGCTGTTTTTT.

This clonotype is medium-sized. V is TRBV18 and J is TRBJ2-7; D gene ambiguous. Germline V gene data show CDR1 as KGHSH and CDR2 as LQKENI. The CDR3 loop spans 12 amino acids. V lost 3 bases to trimming and J lost 1 base, with 4 bases between them. The CDR3 DNA reads TGTGCCAGCTCACCGAGTTCCTACGAGCAGTACTTC. Its translation is CASSPSSYEQYF.

By frequency in the sample, this clonotype is medium-sized. The rearrangement uses TRBV5-4 and TRBJ2-2, with unresolved D. Germline-derived CDR1 and CDR2 are SGHNT and YYREEE (reference sequence). With 3 bases removed from V and 1 base from J, the gap between germline ends came to 7 bases. The CDR3 is 14 residues long. DNA for the CDR3: TGTGCCAGCAGCTACAGCCTGAACACCGGGGAGCTGTTTTTT. Its protein is CASSYSLNTGELFF.